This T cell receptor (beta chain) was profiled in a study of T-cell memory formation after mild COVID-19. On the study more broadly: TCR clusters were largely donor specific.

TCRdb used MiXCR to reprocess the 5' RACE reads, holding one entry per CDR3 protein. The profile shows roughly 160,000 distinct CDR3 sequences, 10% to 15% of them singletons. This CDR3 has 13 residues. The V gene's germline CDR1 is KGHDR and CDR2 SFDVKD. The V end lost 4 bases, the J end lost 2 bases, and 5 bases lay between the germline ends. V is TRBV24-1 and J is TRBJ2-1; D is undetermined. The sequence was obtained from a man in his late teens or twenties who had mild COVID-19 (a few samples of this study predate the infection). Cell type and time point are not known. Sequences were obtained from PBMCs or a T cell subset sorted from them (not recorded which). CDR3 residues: CATSEGAYNEQFF. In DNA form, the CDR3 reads TGTGCCACCAGTGAGGGCGCCTACAATGAGCAGTTCTTC.